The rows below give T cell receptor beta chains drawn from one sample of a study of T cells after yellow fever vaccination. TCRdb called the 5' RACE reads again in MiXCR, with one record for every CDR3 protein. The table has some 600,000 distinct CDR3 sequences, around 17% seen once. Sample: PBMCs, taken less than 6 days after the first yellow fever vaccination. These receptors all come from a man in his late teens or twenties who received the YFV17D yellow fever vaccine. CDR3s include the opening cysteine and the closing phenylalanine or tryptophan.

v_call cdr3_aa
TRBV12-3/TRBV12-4 CASNLGRGNYEQYF
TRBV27 CASSPWVNTEAFF
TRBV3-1 CASSQEPGGAAGEQFF
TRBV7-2 CASSFTSTNEQFF
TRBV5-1 CASSLTATQETQYF
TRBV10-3 CAAARDFTYNEQFF
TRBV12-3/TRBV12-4 CASSWRTGDTEAFF
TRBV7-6 CASSLSRVSTDTQYF
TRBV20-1 CSCLEIAKNIQYF
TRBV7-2 CASRPMGARDEQFF
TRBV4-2 CASSPQGRATNEKLFF
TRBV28 CASSLPRWGGTTYEQYF
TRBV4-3 CASSQAGGLDTDTQYF
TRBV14 CASPDEQGENTEAFF
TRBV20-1 CSASAKAGMGAEQYF
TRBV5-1 CASSRATMNTEAFF
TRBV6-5 CASSYSRGTLQETQYF
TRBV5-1 CASSPGQGYNEQFF